The rows below give T cell receptor beta chains drawn from one sample of a study of CD8+ T cells in alopecia areata. Sequenced by immunoSEQ multiplex PCR; TCRdb stores in-frame clones only, minus some. The sample has around 140,000 clones; 45% to 60% are singletons. The source material was CD4+ T cells sorted from blood, sampled at week 0. These receptors originate from a human donor with alopecia areata. Each CDR3 is given with its conserved first and last residue. The D gene is left open where the match is weak. Rows may omit the clone size; those that give it use once, few, many or a size class.

-	TRBV7-2	-	TRBJ2-4	CASSSGNIQYF	TGTGCCAGCAGCTCAGGAAACATTCAGTACTTC
once	TRBV15	-	TRBJ1-5	CATSRDRMPQHF	TGTGCCACCAGCAGAGACAGGATGCCCCAGCATTTT
-	TRBV19	-	TRBJ1-4	CASNTRDRLFF	TGTGCCAGTAACACGAGGGACCGCCTGTTTTTT
-	TRBV28	-	TRBJ1-1	CASSLVVTGGYTEAFF	TGTGCCAGCAGTTTAGTCGTGACAGGAGGGTACACTGAAGCTTTCTTT
-	TRBV2	-	TRBJ2-3	CASIRGSGTDTQYF	TGTGCCAGCATTAGAGGGAGCGGCACAGATACGCAGTATTTT
once	TRBV5-1	TRBD2	TRBJ2-2	CASSQAGVGTGELFF	TGCGCCAGCAGCCAAGCGGGGGTCGGAACCGGGGAGCTGTTTTTT
-	TRBV25-1	-	TRBJ2-3	CASSEWLRTDTQYF	TGTGCCAGCAGTGAATGGCTTCGCACAGATACGCAGTATTTT
-	TRBV10-2	TRBD2	TRBJ2-5	CASSERGLPPQETQYF	TGCGCCAGCAGTGAGAGGGGACTACCGCCTCAAGAGACCCAGTACTTC
-	TRBV5-1	-	TRBJ2-7	CASSSAGQVYEQYF	TGCGCCAGCAGCTCTGCGGGACAAGTCTACGAGCAGTACTTC
-	TRBV6-6	TRBD2	TRBJ2-7	CASSYSPGGINEQYF	TGTGCCAGCAGTTACTCCCCGGGAGGCATCAACGAGCAGTACTTC
-	TRBV7-2	-	TRBJ1-2	CASSPYSLYGYTF	TGTGCCAGCAGCCCCTACAGCCTCTATGGCTACACCTTC
-	TRBV4-3	TRBD2	TRBJ2-3	CASSQGRGASGRGADTQYF	TGCGCCAGCAGCCAAGGAAGAGGCGCTAGCGGGAGAGGAGCAGATACGCAGTATTTT
-	TRBV29-1	-	TRBJ2-5	CSVAFGGAGTQYF	TGCAGCGTTGCTTTTGGGGGGGCTGGGACCCAGTACTTC
-	TRBV2	-	TRBJ2-1	CASSRQGNEQFF	TGTGCCAGCAGCCGCCAGGGCAATGAGCAGTTCTTC
-	TRBV7-9	-	TRBJ2-7	CASSLQYEQYF	TGTGCCAGCAGCTTACAGTACGAGCAGTACTTC
-	TRBV5-1	TRBD2	TRBJ2-1	CASSLGDGSGRDEQFF	TGCGCCAGCAGCTTGGGGGATGGTAGCGGGAGAGATGAGCAGTTCTTC
-	TRBV29-1	TRBD1	TRBJ2-5	CSVESRGRGETQYF	TGCAGCGTTGAGTCCAGGGGGCGTGGAGAGACCCAGTACTTC
-	TRBV6-6	TRBD2	TRBJ2-1	CASSNLGLAGGNEQFF	TGTGCCAGCAGTAACCTGGGGCTAGCGGGGGGGAATGAGCAGTTCTTC
few	TRBV28	-	TRBJ1-1	CASSRWNTEAFF	TGTGCCAGCAGTCGGTGGAACACTGAAGCTTTCTTT
-	TRBV18	TRBD2	TRBJ2-5	CASSAREGETQYF	TGTGCCAGCTCAGCGAGGGAGGGCGAGACCCAGTACTTC
few	TRBV4-1	-	TRBJ2-2	CASSQPDPTRAGELFF	TGCGCCAGCAGCCAACCGGACCCTACCCGCGCCGGGGAGCTGTTTTTT
-	TRBV5-6	TRBD2	TRBJ2-5	CASSKGLALNQETQYF	TGTGCCAGCAGCAAGGGACTAGCGCTAAACCAAGAGACCCAGTACTTC
-	TRBV18	-	TRBJ2-3	CASSPVAGGDTQYF	TGTGCCAGCTCACCCGTAGCCGGTGGAGATACGCAGTATTTT
-	TRBV30	-	TRBJ1-5	CAWSVMNFLGGAQHF	TGTGCCTGGAGTGTAATGAACTTCCTCGGGGGGGCCCAGCATTTT
-	TRBV5-4	-	TRBJ1-4	CASSLRQAGREKLFF	TGTGCCAGCAGCTTGAGACAGGCCGGACGAGAAAAACTGTTTTTT
-	TRBV4-3	-	TRBJ2-3	CASSQTSDTQYF	TGCGCCAGCAGCCAGACCTCGGATACGCAGTATTTT
once	TRBV7-2	-	TRBJ2-2	CASSLRSADTGELFF	TGTGCCAGCAGCTTGCGGAGTGCCGACACCGGGGAGCTGTTTTTT
-	TRBV29-1	TRBD2	TRBJ2-2	CSVDRSGSGELFF	TGCAGCGTTGATCGTAGCGGGAGCGGGGAGCTGTTTTTT
-	TRBV30	-	TRBJ1-1	CAWRGQQNTEAFF	TGTGCCTGGAGAGGACAGCAAAACACTGAAGCTTTCTTT
-	TRBV18	TRBD2	TRBJ2-1	CASSLAGDGGYNEQFF	TGTGCCAGCTCCCTAGCGGGAGACGGGGGCTACAATGAGCAGTTCTTC
-	TRBV10-2	TRBD2	TRBJ2-7	CASSDFGGGSSHEQYF	TGCGCCAGCAGTGATTTCGGCGGCGGGAGTTCCCACGAGCAGTACTTC
few	TRBV29-1	-	TRBJ2-7	CSVVLGDTSAYEQYF	TGCAGCGTTGTCTTAGGGGATACCTCGGCCTACGAGCAGTACTTC
few	TRBV30	TRBD1	TRBJ1-3	CAWRPRDRGSGNTIYF	TGTGCCTGGCGGCCCCGGGACAGGGGCTCTGGAAACACCATATATTTT
-	TRBV29-1	-	TRBJ2-7	CSVSLVGEQYF	TGCAGCGTTAGTCTGGTGGGTGAGCAGTACTTC
-	TRBV7-9	TRBD2	TRBJ2-5	CASSLVPSGQETQYF	TGTGCCAGCAGCTTAGTGCCTAGCGGTCAAGAGACCCAGTACTTC
-	TRBV30	-	TRBJ1-1	CAWTSVGGGTEAFF	TGTGCCTGGACCTCCGTTGGTGGAGGAACTGAAGCTTTCTTT
-	TRBV29-1	-	TRBJ1-2	CSVESSGQVGYTF	TGCAGCGTTGAATCAAGCGGACAAGTTGGCTACACCTTC
-	TRBV29-1	-	TRBJ2-7	CSVLKDSYEQYF	TGCAGCGTCCTGAAGGACTCCTACGAGCAGTACTTC
-	TRBV6-6	TRBD2	TRBJ2-1	CASSSGGEQFF	TGTGCCAGCAGCTCGGGAGGTGAGCAGTTCTTC
-	TRBV6-5	-	TRBJ1-1	CASSLVGTEAFF	TGTGCCAGCAGTTTAGTTGGCACTGAAGCTTTCTTT
-	TRBV29-1	-	TRBJ2-3	CSVELGRGTDTQYF	TGCAGCGTTGAGTTGGGGCGCGGCACAGATACGCAGTATTTT
-	TRBV29-1	-	TRBJ2-7	CSVATGSYEQYF	TGCAGCGTTGCAACGGGCTCCTACGAGCAGTACTTC
-	TRBV6-5	-	TRBJ2-1	CASSYSRGTYNEQFF	TGTGCCAGCAGTTACTCGAGAGGGACCTACAATGAGCAGTTCTTC
-	TRBV6-1	-	TRBJ2-1	CASRMESSYNEQFF	TGTGCCAGCAGAATGGAGAGCTCCTACAATGAGCAGTTCTTC
-	TRBV5-1	-	TRBJ2-5	CASTRDTAVETQYF	TGCGCCAGCACTCGAGACACAGCAGTTGAGACCCAGTACTTC
-	TRBV29-1	-	TRBJ1-2	CSVDQGGLRGYTF	TGCAGCGTTGATCAGGGTGGCCTTCGTGGCTACACCTTC
few	TRBV28	-	TRBJ1-5	CASSLLSANQPQHF	TGTGCCAGCAGCCTACTTTCGGCAAATCAGCCCCAGCATTTT
-	TRBV28	TRBD1	TRBJ2-1	CASRGQGTYNEQFF	TGTGCCAGCAGGGGACAGGGGACCTACAATGAGCAGTTCTTC
-	TRBV11-2	-	TRBJ2-7	CASSLLRFDQYF	TGTGCCAGCAGCTTACTCAGATTCGACCAGTACTTC
-	TRBV28	-	TRBJ2-1	CASNTDSGHEQFF	TGTGCCAGCAATACGGACTCCGGCCACGAGCAGTTCTTC
-	TRBV7-2	-	TRBJ2-4	CATTGADIQYF	TGTGCCACCACCGGGGCGGACATTCAGTACTTC
-	TRBV30	-	TRBJ2-2	CAWSVLGEVGGGELFF	TGTGCCTGGAGTGTACTAGGGGAAGTTGGTGGCGGGGAGCTGTTTTTT
few	TRBV10-3	TRBD1	TRBJ2-7	CAISRQGTAYEQYF	TGTGCCATCAGCCGACAGGGGACGGCCTACGAGCAGTACTTC
few	TRBV5-6	TRBD1	TRBJ2-3	CASSFEDRGADTQYF	TGTGCCAGCAGCTTTGAAGACAGGGGGGCAGATACGCAGTATTTT
few	TRBV5-1	-	TRBJ1-1	CASSLESNTEAFF	TGCGCCAGCAGCTTGGAGTCAAACACTGAAGCTTTCTTT